This T cell receptor beta chain derives from a study of shared clonotypes between healthy human individuals. Across the whole study: Each donor's CD4 naive and CD4 memory cells filled three plates apiece, CD8 naive two, and CD8 memory one.

Every donor, a Caucasian adult, lived in Nashville, Tennessee. Memory CD4+ cells were the fraction left after CD45RA+ naive selection. Libraries were prepared by immunoSEQ multiplex PCR; TCRdb keeps only in-frame clonotypes and omits some of them. The sample lists roughly 1,500,000 clones, approximately 98% occurring once. Germline V gene data show CDR1 as PRHDT and CDR2 as FYEKMQ (reference sequence). V was trimmed by 3 bases and J by 2 bases, leaving 6 bases between them. The CDR3 contains 13 residues. This clone occurred once. Its target is unknown. Study-level results: Naive subsets generally had larger estimated richness than memory subsets.

The sequenced sample consisted of naive CD4+ T cells sorted from blood. Subset noted: CD45RA+ positively selected. This chain connects TRBV13 to TRBJ2-3; no clear D. This clonotype was sampled from a man aged 25 to 40 in good health. This CDR3 reads CASSFRDTDTQYF. CDR3 in DNA: TGTGCCAGCAGCTTTAGGGACACAGATACGCAGTATTTT.